What follows are 8 T cell receptor beta chains derived from one specimen sequenced in a study of OX40 agonist ivuxolimab in advanced cancers. The table came from immunoSEQ multiplex PCR; TCRdb's copy has only in-frame clones and leaves some out. In the table there are roughly 56,000 clones, less than 85% of which are singletons. Sequenced here: CD4+ or CD8+ T cells sorted from blood, sampled in a trial of the OX40 agonist ivuxolimab. The receptors originated from an adult with an advanced solid tumor such as melanoma, head and neck, liver or kidney cancer.

This sequence joins TRBV5-5 and TRBJ2-7, with TRBD2 matching over 7 bases. Per the germline V gene, CDR1 is SGHKS and CDR2 is YYEKEE (reference sequence). The CDR3 length is 14 residues. J lost 5 bases, V lost 2 bases, and 7 bases had no gene match. The CDR3 sequence: CASSFGLEGDEQYF. The CDR3 DNA follows: TGTGCCAGCAGCTTCGGACTAGAGGGCGACGAGCAGTACTTC.

The gene calls are TRBV19 and TRBJ2-5; D gene uncertain. Trimming pared 5 bases from V and 1 base from J, leaving 8 bases between. The CDR3 is made up of 13 amino acids. The germline V gene encodes CDR1 LNHDA and CDR2 SQIVND (reference sequence). The CDR3, as DNA: TGTGCCAGTAGTGGGCGGATCCAAGAGACCCAGTACTTC. Its translation: CASSGRIQETQYF. The whole variable domain, filled in from reference TRBV19 and TRBJ2-5, reads DGGITQSPKYLFRKEGQNVTLSCEQNLNHDAMYWYRQDPGQGLRLIYYSQIVNDFQKGDIAEGYSVSREKKESFPLTVTSAQKNPTAFYLCASSGRIQETQYFGPGTRLLVL.

The V gene is TRBV6-6, the J gene TRBJ2-3; D uncertain. V lost 1 base and J lost 3, with 5 bases in between. Germline CDR1 MNHNY, CDR2 SVGAGI (reference sequence). The CDR3 length is 13 residues. The CDR3 DNA reads as TGTGCCAGCAGTTACTACCTTACAGATACGCAGTATTTT. Encoded protein: CASSYYLTDTQYF.

V and J are TRBV7-9 and TRBJ2-2; D is perhaps TRBD1 or TRBD2 (6 bases each). With 3 bases removed from V and 0 bases from J, the gap between germline ends came to 20 bases. The CDR3 contains 19 residues. CDR1 SEHNR and CDR2 FQNEAQ come from the germline V gene (reference sequence). The CDR3 spells CASSFQLSWGAPNTGELFF. The DNA for the CDR3 is TGTGCCAGCAGCTTCCAGTTAAGTTGGGGGGCCCCGAACACCGGGGAGCTGTTTTTT.

The genes are TRBV7-8 and TRBJ2-7; no definite D call. The CDR3 has 16 residues. Per germline, CDR1 SGHVS and CDR2 FQNEAQ. Trimming shortened V by 5 bases and J by 5 bases, and 22 bases separated the two germline ends. The CDR3 DNA follows: TGTGCCAGCAGCCCAAACGAGGTGGCAGCCAGGAACGAGCAGTACTTC. Protein: CASSPNEVAARNEQYF. The full variable domain, its missing parts supplied by reference TRBV7-8 and TRBJ2-7, is GAGVSQSPRYKVAKRGQDVALRCDPISGHVSLFWYQQALGQGPEFLTYFQNEAQLDKSGLPSDRFFAERPEGSVSTLKIQRTQQEDSAVYLCASSPNEVAARNEQYFGPGTRLTVT.

This chain joins TRBV29-1 and TRBJ1-1, with TRBD1 identical over 7 bases. The ends lost 6 bases at V and 1 base at J; junction bases unmatched: 2. This CDR3 region has 12 residues. The germline gives CDR1 SQVTM, CDR2 ANQGSEA. DNA for the CDR3: TGCAGCGTGGGACAGAGGAACACTGAAGCTTTCTTT. Translated: CSVGQRNTEAFF.

This chain joins TRBV5-4 and TRBJ2-7; 8 bases are shared with TRBD2. The length of the CDR3 is 15 residues. Germline V gene data show CDR1 as SGHNT and CDR2 as YYREEE (reference sequence). The V and J ends lost 3 bases and 7 bases, in that order; junction bases with no gene match: 12. The CDR3 here is CASSSGTSGGWEQYF. In nucleotides, the CDR3 is TGTGCCAGCAGCTCCGGGACTAGTGGAGGTTGGGAGCAGTACTTC.

The rearrangement joins TRBV7-2 to TRBJ2-1; no clear D. The CDR3 has 16 residues. V lost 0 bases and J 0 bases, leaving 9 bases between the germline ends. Germline loops: CDR1 SGHTA, CDR2 FQGNSA. CDR3 coding DNA: TGTGCCAGCAGCTTAGCGGGAACACCCTCCTACAATGAGCAGTTCTTC. Translation gives CASSLAGTPSYNEQFF.